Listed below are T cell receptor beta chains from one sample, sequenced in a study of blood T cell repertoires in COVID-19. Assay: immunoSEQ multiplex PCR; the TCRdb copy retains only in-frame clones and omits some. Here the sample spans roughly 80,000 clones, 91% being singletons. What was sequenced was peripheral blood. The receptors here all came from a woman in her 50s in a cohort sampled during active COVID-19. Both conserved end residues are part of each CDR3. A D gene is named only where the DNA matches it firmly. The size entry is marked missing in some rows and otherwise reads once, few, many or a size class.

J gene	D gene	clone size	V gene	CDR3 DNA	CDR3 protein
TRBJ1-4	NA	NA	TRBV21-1	TGTGCCAGCAGCAAACCTTTTTGGGGCCCTAATGAAAAACTGTTTTTT	CASSKPFWGPNEKLFF
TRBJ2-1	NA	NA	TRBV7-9	TGTGCCAGCAGCTTAGGGGCAGGCTCCTACAATGAGCAGTTCTTC	CASSLGAGSYNEQFF
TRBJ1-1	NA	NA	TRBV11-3	TGTGCCAGCAGTCGCCGGGTGGGTCTGAACACTGAAGCTTTCTTT	CASSRRVGLNTEAFF
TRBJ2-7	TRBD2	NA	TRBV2	TGTGCCAGCACCACGGGACTAGCGGCTGGGGAGCAGTACTTC	CASTTGLAAGEQYF
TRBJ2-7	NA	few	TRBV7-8	TGTGCCAGCAGCACAGGGGGGGACGAGCAGTACTTC	CASSTGGDEQYF
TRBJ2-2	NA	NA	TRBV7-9	TGTGCCAGCAGCTTACAGGGCGCCGGGGAGCTGTTTTTT	CASSLQGAGELFF
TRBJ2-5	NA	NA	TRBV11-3	TGTGCCAGCAGCTTAGAGGCCAGGGTTTACGAGACCCAGTACTTC	CASSLEARVYETQYF
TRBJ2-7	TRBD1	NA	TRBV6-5	TGTGCCAGCAGTTATGGACAGGGGGCGAGGGAGCAGTACTTC	CASSYGQGAREQYF
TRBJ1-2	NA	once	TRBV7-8	TGTGCCAGCAGCTTAGATGCGGCAGTGGGCTACACCTTC	CASSLDAAVGYTF
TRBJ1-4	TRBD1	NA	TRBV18	TGTGCCAGCTCACCACTGGAGGGGACAGCCGAACTGTTTTTT	CASSPLEGTAELFF
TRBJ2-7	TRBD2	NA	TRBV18	TGTGCCAGCTCACCCCCTAGCGGAAACTACGAGCAGTACTTC	CASSPPSGNYEQYF
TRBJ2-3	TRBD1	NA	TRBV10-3	TGTGCCATCAGTGAGCCGAGACAGGGCGGAGATACGCAGTATTTT	CAISEPRQGGDTQYF
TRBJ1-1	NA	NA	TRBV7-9	TGTGCCAGCAGCTTAGGAGGCAGGGCTGTTGAAGCTTTCTTT	CASSLGGRAVEAFF
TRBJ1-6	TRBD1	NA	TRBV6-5	TGTGCCAGCAGTTCCCGGACAGGTTGGGGTTCACCCCTCCACTTT	CASSSRTGWGSPLHF
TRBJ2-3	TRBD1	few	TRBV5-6	TGTGCCAGCAGCTTGGTGTCAGGGGGCGGAATAGATACGCAGTATTTT	CASSLVSGGGIDTQYF
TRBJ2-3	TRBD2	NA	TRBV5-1	TGCGCCACCCAGGCATCTGCGGGAGTGGCAGATACGCAGTATTTT	CATQASAGVADTQYF
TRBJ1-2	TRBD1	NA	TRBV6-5	TGTGCCAGCAGGGGGGACAGGCCGCTTTCCTATGGCTACACCTTC	CASRGDRPLSYGYTF
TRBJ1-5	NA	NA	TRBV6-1	TGTGCCAGCAGAATGACAGTGAACAATCAGCCCCAGCATTTT	CASRMTVNNQPQHF
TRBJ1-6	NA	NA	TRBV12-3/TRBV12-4	TGTGCCAGCAGAGCCAACTGGAATTCACCCCTCCACTTT	CASRANWNSPLHF
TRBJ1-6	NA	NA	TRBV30	TGTGCCTGGGCCCACCGACAGACTAATTCACCCCTCCACTTT	CAWAHRQTNSPLHF
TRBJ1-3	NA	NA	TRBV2	TGTGCCAGCACCACTGGACAGTACTCTGGAAACACCATATATTTT	CASTTGQYSGNTIYF
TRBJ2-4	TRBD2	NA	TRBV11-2	TGTGCCAGCAGCTTAGGGGGGGGAAACATTCAGTACTTC	CASSLGGGNIQYF
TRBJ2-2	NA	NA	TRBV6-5	TGTGCCAGCAGTTACACCTACCCCGGGGAGCTGTTTTTT	CASSYTYPGELFF
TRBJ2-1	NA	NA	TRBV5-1	TGCGCCAGCAGCCTGGCCGGGACACCCTCCTACAATGAGCAGTTCTTC	CASSLAGTPSYNEQFF